These 15 T cell receptor beta chains were all obtained from the same sample, sequenced in a study of T cells in Graves' hyperthyroidism and ophthalmopathy. RNA transcripts provided the source from which TCR beta CDR3 regions were amplified. Primed by the HTBI set, a first-round RT-PCR was run on the TCR CDR3. From the multiplex PCR reads, TCRdb called clonotypes with MiXCR, one entry per CDR3 protein. The repertoire includes roughly 350,000 distinct CDR3 sequences, roughly 13% of them detected once, and roughly 35% sits in the top ten. The sample taken for sequencing was blood. All receptors derive from a woman in her thirties or forties with Graves' ophthalmopathy.

The chain recombines TRBV7-8 with TRBJ2-3; D gene ambiguous. The CDR3 loop spans 14 amino acids. Germline V CDR1 and CDR2: SGHVS, FQNEAQ. Trimming left V 5 bases short and J 1 base short, with 10 bases between. The CDR3 region has the DNA TGTGCCAGCAGCACGGGCCGCCGCACAGATACGCAGTATTTT. Translating it yields CASSTGRRTDTQYF.

This clonotype has only a few counts. The chain couples TRBV6-1 to TRBJ2-7, with 11 bases matching TRBD2. Germline V gene data show CDR1 as MNHNS and CDR2 as SASEGT. With 7 bases clipped from V and 2 bases from J, the junction kept 7 bases outside the gene matches. This CDR3 spans 15 amino acids. CDR3 bases: TGTGCCAGCAACAAGGGGACTAGCGGACCCTACGAGCAGTACTTC. This encodes CASNKGTSGPYEQYF.

V and J are TRBV20-1 and TRBJ2-2; 9 nucleotides agree with TRBD1. Losses at the gene ends were 5 bases for V and 5 bases for J; bases not matched to a gene: 9. Germline assignment: CDR1 DFQATT and CDR2 SNEGSKA (reference sequence). The CDR3 has 15 residues. The CDR3: CSADPRDRATGELFF. In DNA, the CDR3 is TGCAGTGCTGACCCCCGGGACAGGGCTACCGGGGAGCTGTTTTTT.

This clonotype was observed at least ten times. V usage is TRBV3-1 and J usage is TRBJ2-3; D ambiguous. V lost 3 bases to trimming and J lost 8 bases, with 15 bases between them. This CDR3 is built from 14 residues. Germline-derived CDR1 and CDR2 are LGHDT and YNNKEL (reference sequence). As DNA, the CDR3 is TGTGCCAGCAGCCACGGGTCCGTTCGTGGTACGCAGTATTTT. Its translation: CASSHGSVRGTQYF.

In regard to this clonotype: A much larger clone differs by one base, so this may be a read error. This chain uses TRBV7-6 with TRBJ2-7, with a possible D match to TRBD1 (6 bases). The CDR3 sequence is 13 residues long. Between the trimmed V and J ends, which lost 3 bases and 12 bases, there was a span of 18 bases. The V gene's germline CDR1 is SGHVS and CDR2 FNYEAQ. CDR3 region: CASSLGRRDRPYF. The CDR3 nucleotides read TGTGCCAGCAGCTTGGGGCGTCGTGACAGGCCGTACTTC.

The chain links TRBV10-1 to TRBJ1-2; TRBD1 might be the D (5 bases). The CDR3 has 13 residues. With 2 bases removed from V and 8 bases from J, the gap between germline ends came to 12 bases. CDR1 and CDR2 (germline): WNHNN, SYGVQD (reference sequence). For the CDR3, the DNA is TGCGCCAGCAGTGAGACTGTAGGGGACGGCTACACCTTC. Protein product: CASSETVGDGYTF.

This clonotype was recorded many times. V and J are TRBV20-1 and TRBJ1-1; maybe TRBD1 (5 bases). Germline CDR1 is DFQATT and CDR2 is SNEGSKA (reference sequence). V lost 3 bases, J lost 1 base, and 12 bases lay in between. CDR3 length: 14 residues. The CDR3 is CSASLRTPNTEAFF. The DNA for the CDR3 is TGCAGTGCTAGTCTCCGGACACCGAACACTGAAGCTTTCTTT.

This chain uses TRBV6-4 with TRBJ2-1; 11 positions agree with TRBD2. V was pared by 0 bases and J by 10 bases, with 5 bases of the junction left unmatched. The CDR3 is made up of 15 amino acids. The germline V gene has CDR1 MRHNA and CDR2 SNTAGT. DNA of the CDR3: TGTGCCAGCAGTGACTCCCTAGCGGGAGGCCAGGAGCAGTTCTTC. It codes for CASSDSLAGGQEQFF.

This clonotype was recorded many times. The V and J genes are TRBV20-1 and TRBJ1-2, with no clear D. The V gene's germline CDR1 is DFQATT and CDR2 SNEGSKA (reference sequence). The CDR3 is made up of 12 amino acids. Trimming stripped 0 bases from V and 2 bases from J, with 4 bases between. CDR3: CSAREGNYGYTF. The CDR3 nucleotides are TGCAGTGCTAGAGAGGGAAACTATGGCTACACCTTC.

This sequence joins TRBV18 and TRBJ2-7; TRBD1 agrees at 7 bases. The CDR3 has 20 amino acids. V shed 3 bases and J 4 bases; nucleotides not matched to a gene: 24. Germline V gene data show CDR1 as KGHSH and CDR2 as LQKENI. The CDR3 here is CASSPHLSTDDGTALYEQYF. The CDR3 bases are TGTGCCAGCTCACCCCATTTGTCCACAGACGACGGGACAGCTCTTTACGAGCAGTACTTC.

This chain connects TRBV19 to TRBJ2-1; D gene unclear. This CDR3 has 14 amino acids. V was clipped by 3 bases and J by 0 bases, with 6 bases between them. Germline loops: CDR1 LNHDA, CDR2 SQIVND (reference sequence). The CDR3 is CASSMMNSYNEQFF. In nucleotides, the CDR3 is TGTGCCAGTAGTATGATGAACTCCTACAATGAGCAGTTCTTC.

Many counts were recorded for this clonotype. The chain carries TRBV10-3 and TRBJ1-1; weak D call: TRBD1 (6 bases). The germline CDR1 and CDR2 sequences are ENHRY and SYGVKD. V was cut by 6 bases and J by 5 bases, with 7 bases left in between. The CDR3 has 11 residues. The CDR3 DNA is TGTGCCATCAGAACAGGGACTGAAGCTTTCTTT. Its translation: CAIRTGTEAFF.

This clonotype was seen many times. The chain employs TRBV24-1 and TRBJ2-1; 8 bases match TRBD1. Germline CDR1 reads KGHDR; CDR2 reads SFDVKD. Unmatched junction bases numbered 10, after V lost 3 bases and J lost 7 bases. This CDR3 is 16 amino acids long. Here the CDR3 DNA reads TGTGCCACCAGTGATACACAGGGGGGTGGGCTAAATGAGCAGTTCTTC. Translated: CATSDTQGGGLNEQFF.

This clonotype was counted ten times or more. The chain joins TRBV11-3 to TRBJ2-1; 7 bases are shared with TRBD2. V lost 7 bases, J lost 0 bases, and 6 bases stayed unmatched. Germline V gene sequence: CDR1 SGHNT, CDR2 YENEEA. The CDR3 is made up of 15 amino acids. The CDR3: CASKAGYSSYNEQFF. In DNA, the CDR3 is TGTGCCAGCAAAGCGGGGTATAGCTCCTACAATGAGCAGTTCTTC.

In its sample, this clonotype was seen a few times. The CDR3 loop is CASSPRTGGYSELFF. CDR3 DNA: TGTGCCAGTAGTCCCAGGACAGGGGGTTACTCAGAACTGTTTTTT. The rearrangement uses TRBV19 and TRBJ1-4; 10 bases fit TRBD1. CDR3 length: 15 amino acids. Germline CDR1 LNHDA, CDR2 SQIVND (reference sequence). The trim removed 5 bases at V and 12 bases at J, leaving 12 bases unmatched.